This T cell receptor (beta chain) was sequenced for a study of neurological immune-mediated disorders. The study, taken as a whole, reports: Across subjects, no CDR3 amino acid sequence appeared in expanded clones of more than one subject, a finding that suggested private repertoires in all groups.

Synthesis of cDNA was accomplished via 5'RACE employing 10-nucleotide random UMIs. TCRdb reprocessed the 5' RACE reads with MiXCR, giving one entry per CDR3 protein. The sample holds about 27,000 distinct CDR3 sequences, around 21% seen once. Maryland, USA blood bank volunteers served as healthy controls. This clonotype appeared many times. Antigen specificity is unknown. Sequencing was done on a sample of PBMCs. This sequence originates from an older woman in good health.

CDR3 region: CASSADQGNTEAFF. As DNA, the CDR3 is TGTGCCAGCAGCGCAGACCAGGGGAACACTGAAGCTTTCTTT. The V gene is TRBV7-9, the J gene TRBJ1-1, with D possibly being TRBD1 (5 bases). The germline gives CDR1 SEHNR, CDR2 FQNEAQ (reference sequence). Trimming took 5 bases from V and 1 from J, leaving 11 bases between them. This CDR3 contains 14 residues.